The 13 T cell receptor beta chains listed next were all sequenced from one sample in a study of blood T cell repertoires in COVID-19. Clones were sequenced by immunoSEQ multiplex PCR, and TCRdb holds only the in-frame ones, with some missing. In the table there are about 130,000 clones, about 90% of which are singletons. The material sequenced was peripheral blood. These receptor sequences come from a woman in her 50s who had recovered from COVID-19.

The chain uses TRBV7-9 and TRBJ2-3; weak D call: TRBD2 (7 bases). This CDR3 is built from 16 residues. Trimming left V 5 bases short and J 0 bases short, with 15 bases between. CDR1 SEHNR and CDR2 FQNEAQ come from the germline V gene (reference sequence). DNA of the CDR3: TGTGCCAGCAGCCCCCGGGGGGCAGGAAGCACAGATACGCAGTATTTT. Protein sequence: CASSPRGAGSTDTQYF.

The chain's CDR3 is CAIKELAGEGEQYF. In DNA form, the CDR3 reads TGTGCCATCAAAGAACTAGCGGGAGAGGGCGAGCAGTACTTC. J is TRBJ2-7 and V is TRBV10-3; 11 bases align to TRBD2. Germline V gives CDR1 ENHRY, CDR2 SYGVKD. This CDR3 has 14 amino acids. The V and J ends lost 7 bases and 6 bases, in that order; junction bases with no gene match: 8.

The V call is TRBV7-9, the J call TRBJ1-1; the D gene is possibly TRBD1 (5 bases). The germline V and J ends were trimmed by 2 bases and 8 bases, with 12 bases remaining between them. Germline CDR1 reads SEHNR; CDR2 reads FQNEAQ (reference sequence). This CDR3 has 13 amino acids. The DNA for the CDR3 is TGTGCCAGCAGCTTATATAACAGGTTAGAAGCTTTCTTT. Translated: CASSLYNRLEAFF.

This clone appeared a single time. The chain links TRBV5-6 to TRBJ1-1; perhaps TRBD1 as D (5 bases). This CDR3 is built from 16 residues. Trimming pared 6 bases from V and 0 bases from J, leaving 18 bases between. From germline, CDR1 is SGHDT and CDR2 YYEEEE. The CDR3 DNA follows: TGTGCCAGCATCCCGTTAGGGGCTGAGATGAACACTGAAGCTTTCTTT. Translating it yields CASIPLGAEMNTEAFF.

The J gene is TRBJ1-1, the V gene TRBV5-1; D is perhaps TRBD1 (5 bases). Trimming left V 0 bases short and J 0 bases short, with 12 bases between. The CDR3 loop spans 16 amino acids. Germline loops: CDR1 SGHRS, CDR2 YFSETQ. The CDR3 DNA follows: TGCGCCAGCAGCTTGGCTCTACGACAGCTGAACACTGAAGCTTTCTTT. The encoded protein is CASSLALRQLNTEAFF.

The J gene is TRBJ2-1, the V gene TRBV9; 14 bases line up with TRBD2. The V gene end was trimmed by 4 bases and the J gene end by 6 bases; junction bases not matched to a gene: 3. The CDR3 spans 15 residues. Germline CDR1 reads SGDLS; CDR2 reads YYNGEE. The CDR3 here is CASSLGTSGGNEQFF. The CDR3 region has the DNA TGTGCCAGCAGCCTAGGGACTAGCGGGGGCAATGAGCAGTTCTTC.

This clone was detected only a few times. The chain uses TRBV30 and TRBJ2-7; TRBD2 matches 8 bases. The CDR3 covers 13 residues. Germline lookup yields CDR1 GTSNPN and CDR2 SVGIG (reference sequence). The ends lost 5 bases at V and 6 bases at J; junction bases unmatched: 9. CDR3 in DNA: TGTGCCTGGGCGGGACTAGGATCGGGCGAGCAGTACTTC. It codes for CAWAGLGSGEQYF.

This clone was observed once. The CDR3 sequence is CASIRPAGRHEQFF. Written as DNA, the CDR3 is TGTGCCAGCATCCGCCCAGCGGGGAGACATGAGCAGTTCTTC. The chain recombines TRBV2 with TRBJ2-1; 7 bases agree with TRBD2. Germline CDR1 is SNHLY and CDR2 is FYNNEI. V shed 7 bases and J 8 bases; nucleotides not matched to a gene: 11. The CDR3 has 14 amino acids.

CDR3 coding DNA: TGTGCCAGCTCACCACCGGAGAGGCCAGATACGCAGTATTTT. Protein sequence: CASSPPERPDTQYF. V usage is TRBV18 and J usage is TRBJ2-3; no definite D call. Germline V CDR1 and CDR2: KGHSH, LQKENI. The CDR3 totals 14 residues. Trimming stripped 0 bases from V and 4 bases from J, with 8 bases between.

V gene TRBV11-2 combines with J gene TRBJ2-3; D gene ambiguous. V dropped 0 bases and J dropped 4 bases, with 8 bases sitting between them. CDR3 length equals 14 residues. CDR1 SGHAT and CDR2 FQNNGV come from the germline V gene. CDR3 DNA sequence: TGTGCCAGCAGCTTAGAGTGGGCCGCAGATACGCAGTATTTT. This translates into CASSLEWAADTQYF.

The rearrangement joins TRBV7-9 to TRBJ2-1, with 8 bases matching TRBD1. Germline V gene sequence: CDR1 SEHNR, CDR2 FQNEAQ (reference sequence). V was pared by 5 bases and J by 12 bases, with 6 bases of the junction left unmatched. The CDR3 length is 12 residues. The CDR3 region has the DNA TGTGCCAGCAGCCCAGTACAGGGGGGGCAGTTCTTC. Translating gives CASSPVQGGQFF.

The J gene is TRBJ2-7, the V gene TRBV2; TRBD2 is a possible D gene (7 bases). This CDR3 is 13 amino acids long. The germline V gene has CDR1 SNHLY and CDR2 FYNNEI. Trimming pared 8 bases from V and 3 bases from J, leaving 14 bases between. CDR3 sequence reads: CASEGGGSYEQYF. Here the CDR3 DNA reads TGTGCCAGCGAGGGAGGGGGGAGCTACGAGCAGTACTTC.

The chain carries TRBV12-3 or TRBV12-4 and TRBJ1-1; no clear D gene. CDR3 length equals 13 residues. The V gene lost 10 bases and the J gene lost 5 bases, with 17 bases spanning the gap. The CDR3 spells CAIGEIGRTEAFF. CDR3 DNA: TGTGCCATCGGGGAGATTGGGAGGACTGAAGCTTTCTTT.